This T cell receptor beta chain was sequenced for a study of T-cell reconstitution after alpha-beta-depleted transplantation in children. Study outcomes and limitations: About two months after transplant, alpha-beta T cells reportedly came from several hundred expanded graft clones. From newly produced T cells came most of the T-cell counts and diversity one year after transplant. Surviving recipient T cells and thymic progenitors underlay high day-60 TCRbeta diversity in some patients.

Notes on this clonotype: The antigen is undetermined.

Preparation of the TCRbeta library involved a method that used unique molecular identifiers. TCRdb re-derived calls from the PCR reads in MiXCR, one entry per CDR3 protein. The data hold fewer than 700,000 distinct CDR3 sequences, with 23% observed a single time. Sequencing used PBMCs, mostly from graft donor cells, obtained 360 days after TCRalphabeta/CD19-depleted stem cell transplant. This sequence was found in a boy in the first two years of life who had a stem cell transplant for acute myeloid leukemia, so the T cells may come from the graft donor.

The CDR3 spells CSVATTGTEATDTQYF. In DNA, the CDR3 is TGCAGCGTGGCTACTACCGGGACAGAGGCCACAGATACGCAGTATTTT. This chain connects TRBV29-1 to TRBJ2-3; 7 nucleotides match TRBD1. The V gene's germline CDR1 is SQVTM and CDR2 ANQGSEA. The CDR3 extends over 16 amino acids. The V segment lost 6 bases and the J segment 2 bases; nucleotides outside the gene matches: 14.